The T cell receptor beta chain described here comes from a study of cytomegalovirus exposure and HLA in healthy donors. Study observations and caveats: Cytomegalovirus status was reportedly diagnosed by the classifier with high sensitivity and specificity. The investigators catalogued 150 or so TCR beta chains as cytomegalovirus-associated. In vitro testing confirmed a few CMV-associated chains as specific for CMV antigens.

On this clone: What it binds is unknown.

The table came from immunoSEQ multiplex PCR; TCRdb's copy has only in-frame clones and leaves some out. The sample yields approximately 100,000 clones, roughly nine tenths seen once. Donors came from a validation cohort of over a hundred subjects, distinct from the first 666-subject cohort. The source is a young man in good health and CMV-seropositive. The sequenced sample was PBMCs.

CDR3 amino acids: CASSIPGVGEKLFF. In nucleotides, the CDR3 is TGTGCCAGTAGTATCCCCGGGGTTGGTGAAAAACTGTTTTTT. This sequence joins TRBV19 and TRBJ1-4; D is unresolved. CDR1 is LNHDA and CDR2 is SQIVND in the germline V gene (reference sequence). This CDR3 contains 14 residues. V gave up 3 bases and J gave up 7 bases, with 12 bases separating them.